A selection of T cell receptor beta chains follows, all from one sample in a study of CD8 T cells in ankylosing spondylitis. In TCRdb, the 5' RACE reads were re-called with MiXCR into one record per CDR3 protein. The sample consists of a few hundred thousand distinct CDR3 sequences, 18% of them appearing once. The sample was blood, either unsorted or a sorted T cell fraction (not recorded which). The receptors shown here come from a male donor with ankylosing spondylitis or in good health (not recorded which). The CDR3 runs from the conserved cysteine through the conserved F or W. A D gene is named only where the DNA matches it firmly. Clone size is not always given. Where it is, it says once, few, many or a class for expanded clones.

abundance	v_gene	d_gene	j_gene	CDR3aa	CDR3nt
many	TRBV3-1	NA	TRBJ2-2	CASSQDRSGELFF	TGTGCCAGCAGCCAAGATCGCTCCGGGGAGCTGTTTTTT
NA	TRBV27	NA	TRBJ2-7	CASSLGAWQYF	TGTGCCAGCAGTTTAGGGGCTTGGCAGTACTTC
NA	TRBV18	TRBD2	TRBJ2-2	CASSGIAGDSTGELFF	TGTGCCAGCTCAGGAATAGCGGGAGACAGCACCGGGGAGCTGTTTTTT
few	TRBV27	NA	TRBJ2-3	CASSLPHTDTQYF	TGTGCCAGCAGTCTCCCCCACACAGATACGCAGTATTTT
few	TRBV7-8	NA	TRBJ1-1	CASSSERGSNTEAFF	TGTGCCAGCAGCTCCGAGCGAGGGTCGAACACTGAAGCTTTCTTT
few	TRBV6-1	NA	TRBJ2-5	CASTPGNQETQYF	TGTGCCAGCACGCCGGGTAACCAAGAGACCCAGTACTTC
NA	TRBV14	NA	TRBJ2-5	CASSQDETEPLETQYF	TGTGCCAGCAGCCAAGATGAGACAGAGCCTCTGGAGACCCAGTACTTC
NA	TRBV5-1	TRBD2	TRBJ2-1	CASGTPEREGRLDEQFF	TGCGCCAGCGGGACCCCGGAGCGGGAGGGCCGATTGGATGAGCAGTTCTTC
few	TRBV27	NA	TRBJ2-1	CASSAGGYAEQFF	TGTGCCAGCAGTGCCGGGGGTTACGCTGAGCAGTTCTTC
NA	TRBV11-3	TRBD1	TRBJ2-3	CASSLGDRGQGDTQYF	TGTGCCAGCAGCTTGGGGGACAGGGGGCAAGGAGATACGCAGTATTTT
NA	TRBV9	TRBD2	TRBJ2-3	CASSVPVAGSTDTQYF	TGTGCCAGCAGCGTACCAGTAGCGGGAAGCACAGATACGCAGTATTTT
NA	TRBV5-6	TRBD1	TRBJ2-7	CASSLGTGDEQYF	TGTGCCAGCAGCTTGGGGACAGGGGATGAGCAGTACTTC
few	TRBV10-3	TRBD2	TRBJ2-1	CAISPGTSTEQFF	TGTGCCATCAGTCCCGGGACTAGCACTGAGCAGTTCTTC
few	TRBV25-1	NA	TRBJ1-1	CASSEGPHKAFF	TGTGCCAGCAGTGAAGGACCCCACAAGGCTTTCTTT
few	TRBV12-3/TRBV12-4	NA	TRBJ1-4	CASSHGGMLEKLFF	TGTGCCAGCAGCCACGGAGGGATGCTCGAAAAACTGTTTTTT
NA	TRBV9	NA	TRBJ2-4	CASSPSPEGDIQYF	TGTGCCAGCAGTCCTAGTCCGGAAGGAGACATTCAGTACTTC
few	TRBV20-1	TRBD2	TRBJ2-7	CSATEGLAGYEQYF	TGCAGTGCTACCGAGGGACTAGCGGGATACGAGCAGTACTTC
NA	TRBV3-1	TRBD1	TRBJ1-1	CASRGTDMNTEAFF	TGTGCCAGCAGAGGGACAGACATGAACACTGAAGCTTTCTTT
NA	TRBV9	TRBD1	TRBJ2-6	CASSVEGTGISGANVLTF	TGTGCCAGCAGCGTAGAGGGGACAGGGATCTCTGGGGCCAACGTCCTGACTTTC
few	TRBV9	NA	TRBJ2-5	CASSVEGKETQYF	TGTGCCAGCAGCGTAGAGGGGAAAGAGACCCAGTACTTC
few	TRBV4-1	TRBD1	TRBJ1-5	CASSQSRDSNQPQHF	TGCGCCAGCAGCCAATCCCGGGACAGTAATCAGCCCCAGCATTTT
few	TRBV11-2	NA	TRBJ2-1	CASSYPGGIAVNEQFF	TGTGCCAGCAGCTACCCGGGTGGGATTGCCGTCAATGAGCAGTTCTTC
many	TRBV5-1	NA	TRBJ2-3	CASSLEGGVITDTQYF	TGCGCCAGCAGCTTGGAGGGGGGAGTTATAACAGATACGCAGTATTTT
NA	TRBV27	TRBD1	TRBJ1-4	CASSWTGYSDKLFF	TGTGCCAGCAGTTGGACAGGATATAGCGATAAACTGTTTTTT
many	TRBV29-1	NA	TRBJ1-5	CSVGGDQPQHF	TGCAGCGTTGGAGGGGATCAGCCCCAGCATTTT
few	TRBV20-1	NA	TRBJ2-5	CSANEQETQYF	TGCAGTGCTAACGAGCAAGAGACCCAGTACTTC
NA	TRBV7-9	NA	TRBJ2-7	CASRGGGNPYEQYF	TGTGCCAGCAGGGGAGGGGGTAACCCCTACGAGCAGTACTTC
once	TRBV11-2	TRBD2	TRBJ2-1	CASSIPQREATYNEQFF	TGTGCCAGCAGCATTCCGCAGCGGGAGGCTACCTACAATGAGCAGTTCTTC
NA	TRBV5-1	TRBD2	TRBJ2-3	CASSSALGGSGVGTQYF	TGCGCCAGCAGCTCGGCTTTGGGCGGGAGTGGAGTTGGTACGCAGTATTTT
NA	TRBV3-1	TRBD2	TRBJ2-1	CASSQGRLAGVGEQFF	TGTGCCAGCAGCCAAGGGCGGCTAGCGGGAGTTGGTGAGCAGTTCTTC
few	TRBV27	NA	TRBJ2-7	CASSLRGEGSVYEQYF	TGTGCCAGCAGTTTAAGGGGGGAGGGATCGGTTTACGAGCAGTACTTC
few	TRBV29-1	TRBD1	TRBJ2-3	CSITGWDRGPGTDTQYF	TGCAGCATAACCGGGTGGGACAGGGGGCCGGGAACAGATACGCAGTATTTT
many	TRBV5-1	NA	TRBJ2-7	CASSGGQSWGQYF	TGCGCCAGCAGCGGAGGACAGTCCTGGGGGCAGTACTTC
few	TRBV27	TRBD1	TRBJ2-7	CASSSTGVGEQYF	TGTGCCAGCAGTTCCACAGGGGTGGGCGAGCAGTACTTC
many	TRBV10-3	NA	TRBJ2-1	CAIKPPGSYNEQFF	TGTGCCATCAAACCGCCCGGCTCCTACAATGAGCAGTTCTTC
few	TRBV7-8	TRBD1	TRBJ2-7	CASSLRLRGQGAYEQYF	TGTGCCAGCAGCTTACGGTTGAGAGGACAGGGGGCATACGAGCAGTACTTC
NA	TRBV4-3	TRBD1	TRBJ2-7	CASSQDTGAPSYEQYF	TGCGCCAGCAGCCAAGATACAGGGGCTCCCTCCTACGAGCAGTACTTC
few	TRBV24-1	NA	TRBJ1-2	CATSDPDKNYGYTF	TGTGCCACCAGTGACCCCGACAAGAACTATGGCTACACCTTC
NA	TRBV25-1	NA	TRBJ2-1	CASSELVAGDEQFF	TGTGCCAGCAGTGAATTGGTTGCGGGCGATGAGCAGTTCTTC
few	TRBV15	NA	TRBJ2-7	CATSIPVGGLYEQYF	TGTGCCACCAGCATTCCGGTTGGGGGGCTTTACGAGCAGTACTTC
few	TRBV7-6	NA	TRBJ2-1	CASSSSVPYNEQFF	TGTGCCAGCAGCTCTAGCGTGCCCTACAATGAGCAGTTCTTC
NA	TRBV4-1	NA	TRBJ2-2	CASKEDPSLGEELFF	TGCGCCAGCAAGGAAGACCCATCCCTGGGGGAGGAGCTGTTTTTT
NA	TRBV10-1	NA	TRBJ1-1	CASSDGYTEAFF	TGCGCCAGCAGTGATGGATACACTGAAGCTTTCTTT
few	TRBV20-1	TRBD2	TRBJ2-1	CSGQREERPFF	TGCAGTGGTCAGCGGGAGGAAAGGCCGTTCTTC
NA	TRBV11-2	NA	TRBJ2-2	CASSPLEVGELFF	TGTGCCAGCAGCCCGCTGGAGGTCGGGGAGCTGTTTTTT
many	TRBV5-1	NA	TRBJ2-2	CASSLFDRYTGELFF	TGCGCCAGCAGCTTGTTTGACAGGTACACCGGGGAGCTGTTTTTT
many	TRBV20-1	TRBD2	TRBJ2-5	CSARGPGTSLETQYF	TGCAGTGCTAGGGGTCCCGGGACTAGTCTAGAGACCCAGTACTTC
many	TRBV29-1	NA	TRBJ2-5	CSVEGETQYF	TGCAGCGTTGAAGGGGAGACCCAGTACTTC
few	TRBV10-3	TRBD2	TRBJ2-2	CAISEIASGSAGELFF	TGTGCCATCAGTGAGATAGCTAGCGGGAGTGCGGGGGAGCTGTTTTTT
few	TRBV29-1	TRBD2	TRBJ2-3	CSVPWASGSTDTQYF	TGCAGCGTCCCCTGGGCTAGCGGAAGCACAGATACGCAGTATTTT
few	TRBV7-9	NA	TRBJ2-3	CASRGDQDTQYF	TGTGCCAGCAGGGGTGATCAAGATACGCAGTATTTT
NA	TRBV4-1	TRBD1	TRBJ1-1	CASSQLTGGGTEAFF	TGCGCCAGCAGCCAGTTGACAGGGGGCGGCACTGAAGCTTTCTTT
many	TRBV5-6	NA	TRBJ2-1	CASSLGVVSVDEQFF	TGTGCCAGCAGCTTGGGGGTAGTCTCAGTCGATGAGCAGTTCTTC
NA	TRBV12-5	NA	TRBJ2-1	CASGPTINEQFF	TGTGCTAGTGGTCCTACCATCAATGAGCAGTTCTTC
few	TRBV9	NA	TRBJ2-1	CASNSGAGSSYNEQFF	TGTGCCAGCAATTCCGGAGCGGGTAGCTCCTACAATGAGCAGTTCTTC
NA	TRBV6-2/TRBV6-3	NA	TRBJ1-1	CASHQGGPNTEAFF	TGTGCCAGCCATCAAGGAGGACCGAACACTGAAGCTTTCTTT